The next 21 T cell receptor beta chains were all read from a single sample in a study of blood T cells in healthy people across ages. Primers used in a second PCR of about 6 to 11 cycles were a sample-barcoded 5' primer and a J-beta primer mix. TCRdb processed the 5' RACE reads anew with MiXCR; each CDR3 protein has one entry. Among over a million distinct CDR3 sequences, around 59% were seen once, and the ten largest hold about 6.3%. The sequenced material came from blood. Receptors originate from a young man in good health.

This clonotype was seen more than once but under ten times. The CDR3 region has the DNA TGTGCCAGCAGCTTGCGCCCAGGTCGTAGCTCCTACGAGCAGTACTTC. Protein sequence: CASSLRPGRSSYEQYF. The chain links TRBV25-1 to TRBJ2-7; D remains unclear. Trimming took 6 bases from V and 0 from J, leaving 18 bases between them. The CDR3 totals 16 residues. Germline V gene lookup returns CDR1 MGHDK and CDR2 SYGVNS.

This sequence joins TRBV29-1 and TRBJ2-5; D is undetermined. The germline V gene encodes CDR1 SQVTM and CDR2 ANQGSEA. Trimming removed 2 bases from V and 9 bases from J, with 16 bases in between. This CDR3 has 13 amino acids. The CDR3 DNA sequence: TGCAGCGTTGAAACCGACCGACGTCTGGCCCAGTACTTC. Encoded protein: CSVETDRRLAQYF. Full variable domain (missing parts from reference TRBV29-1 and TRBJ2-5): SAVISQKPSRDICQRGTSLTIQCQVDSQVTMMFWYRQQPGQSLTLIATANQGSEATYESGFVIDKFPISRPNLTFSTLTVSNMSPEDSSIYLCSVETDRRLAQYFGPGTRLLVL.

This chain connects TRBV20-1 to TRBJ2-7; perhaps D is TRBD1 or TRBD2 (5 bases each). This CDR3 region has 15 residues. Germline V gives CDR1 DFQATT, CDR2 SNEGSKA (reference sequence). The ends were cut back, 6 bases at V and 0 bases at J, with 18 bases in the middle. CDR3 DNA sequence: TGCAGTGCGGAACCCGGGGACGGGAACTCCTACGAGCAGTACTTC. Translation: CSAEPGDGNSYEQYF.

The J gene is TRBJ2-1, the V gene TRBV7-9; 10 bases agree with TRBD1. CDR3 length: 16 residues. Looked up from germline, CDR1 is SEHNR and CDR2 is FQNEAQ (reference sequence). With V trimmed by 5 bases and J by 0 bases, 4 bases remained unmatched. DNA for the CDR3: TGTGCCAGCAGCGCAAGGACAGGGGGCTCCTACAATGAGCAGTTCTTC. Amino acids: CASSARTGGSYNEQFF.

This rearrangement joins TRBV4-2 to TRBJ1-2; TRBD1 is a possible D gene (6 bases). The CDR3 totals 15 residues. V lost 1 base and J 3 bases, leaving 12 bases between the germline ends. The V gene's germline CDR1 is LGHNA and CDR2 YNFKEQ. The CDR3 spells CASSQGPRGDYGYTF. DNA of the CDR3: TGTGCCAGCAGCCAAGGCCCGAGGGGGGACTATGGCTACACCTTC.

Points on this clonotype: It may be a read error: a sequence one base away is much more abundant. The chain couples TRBV14 to TRBJ1-5; no definite D call. The CDR3 totals 14 residues. CDR1 is SGHDN and CDR2 is FVKESK in the germline V gene. The CDR3 nucleotides are TGTGCCGGCAGCCACACTTATAGCAATCAGCCCCAGCATTTT. Translating it yields CAGSHTYSNQPQHF.

There are a few counts of this clonotype. The CDR3 DNA reads as TGTGCCAGCGGCGGTTTTCTTCAGCCCCAGCATTTT. Its translation is CASGGFLQPQHF. The genes are TRBV28 and TRBJ1-5; no definite D call. This CDR3 has 12 residues. V dropped 8 bases and J dropped 6 bases, with 11 bases sitting between them. Germline V lookup: CDR1 MDHEN, CDR2 SYDVKM.

V is TRBV7-2 and J is TRBJ2-3, with D hard to call. This CDR3 is 14 amino acids long. Between the trimmed V and J ends, which lost 0 bases and 6 bases, there was a span of 10 bases. Looked up from germline, CDR1 is SGHTA and CDR2 is FQGNSA. The CDR3 reads CASSLAAPADTQYF. In DNA, the CDR3 is TGTGCCAGCAGCTTAGCGGCACCGGCTGATACGCAGTATTTT.

In this sample, this clonotype turned up a few times. J is TRBJ2-5 and V is TRBV3-1; no clear D. Germline CDR1 reads LGHDT; CDR2 reads YNNKEL (reference sequence). V lost 6 bases, J lost 5 bases, and 10 bases lay in between. The CDR3 loop spans 12 amino acids. The CDR3 coding sequence is TGTGCCAGCAGTCACCCGCGGGAGACCCAGTACTTC. Protein product: CASSHPRETQYF.

V gene TRBV27 combines with J gene TRBJ2-7, with 12 bases that match TRBD2. The germline V gene has CDR1 MNHEY and CDR2 SMNVEV (reference sequence). V was pared by 6 bases and J by 3 bases, with 6 bases of the junction left unmatched. The CDR3 has 15 amino acids. This chain's CDR3 is CASRDGLAGLYEQYF. In DNA form, the CDR3 reads TGTGCCAGCAGGGACGGACTAGCGGGACTCTACGAGCAGTACTTC.

This clonotype has at least ten counts. The chain has TRBV5-1 and TRBJ1-1, with D possibly being TRBD1 (5 bases). The CDR3 is 16 residues long. Germline assignment: CDR1 SGHRS and CDR2 YFSETQ. The germline V and J ends were trimmed by 3 bases and 1 base, with 16 bases remaining between them. The CDR3 bases are TGCGCCAGCAGCTCATCCTTGGGGCGGGCGAACACTGAAGCTTTCTTT. Translating gives CASSSSLGRANTEAFF.

The chain uses TRBV6-2 or TRBV6-3 and TRBJ2-5; weak D call: TRBD2 (6 bases). The germline V and J ends were trimmed by 11 bases and 5 bases, with 9 bases remaining between them. Germline lookup yields CDR1 MNHEY and CDR2 SVGEGT. This CDR3 is 10 amino acids long. CDR3 nucleotides: TGTGCCGCGGGGATTGAGACCCAGTACTTC. It is translated as CAAGIETQYF.

The rearrangement joins TRBV2 to TRBJ1-2; D is undetermined. V lost 4 bases to trimming and J lost 7 bases, with 16 bases between them. CDR1 is SNHLY and CDR2 is FYNNEI in the germline V gene. The length of the CDR3 is 14 residues. The CDR3 DNA reads TGTGCCAGCAGTGGGGGTGCAGGTGGGATTGGCTACACCTTC. Protein: CASSGGAGGIGYTF.

V gene TRBV20-1 combines with J gene TRBJ2-3; 13 bases line up with TRBD2. The V segment lost 6 bases and the J segment 2 bases; nucleotides outside the gene matches: 11. CDR1 is DFQATT, CDR2 SNEGSKA, per germline (reference sequence). This CDR3 has 17 amino acids. The CDR3 here is CSAMTSGRPLTTDTQYF. The CDR3 DNA reads TGCAGTGCCATGACTAGCGGGAGGCCGCTTACCACAGATACGCAGTATTTT.

This clonotype was observed at least ten times. This rearrangement joins TRBV6-5 to TRBJ2-7; D is ambiguous. The germline V gene encodes CDR1 MNHEY and CDR2 SVGAGI. Trimming shortened V by 0 bases and J by 0 bases, and 3 bases separated the two germline ends. The CDR3 loop spans 13 amino acids. The CDR3 loop is CASSYSSSYEQYF. CDR3 coding DNA: TGTGCCAGCAGTTACTCGAGCTCCTACGAGCAGTACTTC.

CDR3: CAGSGGAYEQYF. CDR3 bases: TGTGCCGGAAGCGGGGGGGCCTACGAGCAGTACTTC. The chain uses TRBV28 and TRBJ2-5, with 10 bases identical to TRBD2. The end of the DNA aligns better with TRBJ2-7, so the J call may be wrong. Looked up from germline, CDR1 is MDHEN and CDR2 is SYDVKM. CDR3 length equals 12 residues.

CDR3 amino acids: CASSPQRAKGYTF. CDR3 nucleotide sequence: TGTGCCAGCAGCCCACAGCGGGCAAAGGGCTACACCTTC. This rearrangement joins TRBV13 to TRBJ1-2, with D unclear. CDR1 and CDR2 (germline): PRHDT, FYEKMQ (reference sequence). The CDR3 consists of 13 residues. V shed 5 bases and J shed 8 bases, with 15 bases lying between them.

The V call is TRBV4-3, the J call TRBJ2-6, with D perhaps TRBD1 (6 bases). This CDR3 has 17 residues. With 3 bases removed from V and 2 bases from J, the gap between germline ends came to 14 bases. The germline V gene has CDR1 LGHNA and CDR2 YSLEER. This CDR3 reads CASSHNRVGAGANVLTF. For the CDR3, the DNA is TGCGCCAGCAGCCATAACAGGGTTGGCGCTGGGGCCAACGTCCTGACTTTC.

The chain recombines TRBV6-2 or TRBV6-3 with TRBJ1-6, with D possibly being TRBD1 (6 bases). From germline, CDR1 is MNHEY and CDR2 SVGEGT. This CDR3 spans 14 amino acids. Trimming took 2 bases from V and 7 from J, leaving 9 bases between them. CDR3 nucleotide sequence: TGTGCCAGCAGTTACGGACAGATGAATTCACCCCTCCACTTT. Translated, it gives CASSYGQMNSPLHF.

This sequence joins TRBV5-1 and TRBJ2-7, with D perhaps being TRBD1 or TRBD2 (5 bases each). The CDR3 contains 16 residues. V dropped 0 bases and J dropped 2 bases, with 15 bases sitting between them. Germline V gene lookup returns CDR1 SGHRS and CDR2 YFSETQ. For the CDR3, the DNA is TGCGCCAGCAGCTTGGGGGACCTAATAAGGACCTACGAGCAGTACTTC. It is translated as CASSLGDLIRTYEQYF.

This clonotype appeared a few times. The chain is built from TRBV29-1 and TRBJ2-5; 9 nucleotides align to TRBD1. The J call may be mistaken, given a closer DNA end match to TRBJ2-7. CDR3 size: 13 residues. Germline CDR1 is SQVTM and CDR2 is ANQGSEA. The CDR3 reads CSVPGTGFGEQYF. In DNA, the CDR3 is TGCAGCGTCCCCGGGACAGGGTTTGGCGAGCAGTACTTC.